A selection of T cell receptor beta chains follows, all from one sample in a study of T cell responses to AZD1222 COVID-19 vaccine. Using immunoSEQ multiplex PCR, the repertoire was profiled, and TCRdb retains in-frame clones only, with some absent. This repertoire shows about 76,000 clones, more than 90% found once; its top ten account for 4.2%. The source was peripheral blood, collected on day 0 of AZD1222 vaccination. These receptors all stem from an adult in good health. Each CDR3 is given without its conserved first and last residue. Each record gives: V gene, J gene, CDR3 protein.

v_gene: TRBV11-1
j_gene: TRBJ2-1
CDR3aa: ASSLPKPSEQF

v_gene: TRBV5-4
j_gene: TRBJ1-5
CDR3aa: ASSSGTDRDQPQH

v_gene: TRBV10-3
j_gene: TRBJ2-7
CDR3aa: AISEGPTRDEQY

v_gene: TRBV3-1/TRBV3-2
j_gene: TRBJ2-7
CDR3aa: ASSHQFQGASYEQY

v_gene: TRBV6-1
j_gene: TRBJ2-6
CDR3aa: ASSEGAFGANVLT

v_gene: TRBV5-8
j_gene: TRBJ2-1
CDR3aa: ASSPWLAGSGEQF

v_gene: TRBV19
j_gene: TRBJ1-1
CDR3aa: ASSIQGQKNTEAF

v_gene: TRBV5-8
j_gene: TRBJ1-2
CDR3aa: ASSQKSTPNYGYT

v_gene: TRBV7-7
j_gene: TRBJ2-1
CDR3aa: ASSLVTSGYNEQF

v_gene: TRBV9
j_gene: TRBJ2-7
CDR3aa: ASSTRTGAYEQY

v_gene: TRBV3-1/TRBV3-2
j_gene: TRBJ2-2
CDR3aa: ASSQDFPFGAGGTGELF

v_gene: TRBV7-6
j_gene: TRBJ1-1
CDR3aa: ASSSGRSLMNTEAF

v_gene: TRBV6-5
j_gene: TRBJ1-5
CDR3aa: ASSFQGYSNQPQH

v_gene: TRBV7-9
j_gene: TRBJ1-2
CDR3aa: ASSAQGGGYGYT

v_gene: TRBV29-1
j_gene: TRBJ1-1
CDR3aa: SVEGASDRESEAF

v_gene: TRBV5-4
j_gene: TRBJ2-5
CDR3aa: ASSGSGLETQY

v_gene: TRBV4-3
j_gene: TRBJ2-1
CDR3aa: ASSQDPGGFGEQF